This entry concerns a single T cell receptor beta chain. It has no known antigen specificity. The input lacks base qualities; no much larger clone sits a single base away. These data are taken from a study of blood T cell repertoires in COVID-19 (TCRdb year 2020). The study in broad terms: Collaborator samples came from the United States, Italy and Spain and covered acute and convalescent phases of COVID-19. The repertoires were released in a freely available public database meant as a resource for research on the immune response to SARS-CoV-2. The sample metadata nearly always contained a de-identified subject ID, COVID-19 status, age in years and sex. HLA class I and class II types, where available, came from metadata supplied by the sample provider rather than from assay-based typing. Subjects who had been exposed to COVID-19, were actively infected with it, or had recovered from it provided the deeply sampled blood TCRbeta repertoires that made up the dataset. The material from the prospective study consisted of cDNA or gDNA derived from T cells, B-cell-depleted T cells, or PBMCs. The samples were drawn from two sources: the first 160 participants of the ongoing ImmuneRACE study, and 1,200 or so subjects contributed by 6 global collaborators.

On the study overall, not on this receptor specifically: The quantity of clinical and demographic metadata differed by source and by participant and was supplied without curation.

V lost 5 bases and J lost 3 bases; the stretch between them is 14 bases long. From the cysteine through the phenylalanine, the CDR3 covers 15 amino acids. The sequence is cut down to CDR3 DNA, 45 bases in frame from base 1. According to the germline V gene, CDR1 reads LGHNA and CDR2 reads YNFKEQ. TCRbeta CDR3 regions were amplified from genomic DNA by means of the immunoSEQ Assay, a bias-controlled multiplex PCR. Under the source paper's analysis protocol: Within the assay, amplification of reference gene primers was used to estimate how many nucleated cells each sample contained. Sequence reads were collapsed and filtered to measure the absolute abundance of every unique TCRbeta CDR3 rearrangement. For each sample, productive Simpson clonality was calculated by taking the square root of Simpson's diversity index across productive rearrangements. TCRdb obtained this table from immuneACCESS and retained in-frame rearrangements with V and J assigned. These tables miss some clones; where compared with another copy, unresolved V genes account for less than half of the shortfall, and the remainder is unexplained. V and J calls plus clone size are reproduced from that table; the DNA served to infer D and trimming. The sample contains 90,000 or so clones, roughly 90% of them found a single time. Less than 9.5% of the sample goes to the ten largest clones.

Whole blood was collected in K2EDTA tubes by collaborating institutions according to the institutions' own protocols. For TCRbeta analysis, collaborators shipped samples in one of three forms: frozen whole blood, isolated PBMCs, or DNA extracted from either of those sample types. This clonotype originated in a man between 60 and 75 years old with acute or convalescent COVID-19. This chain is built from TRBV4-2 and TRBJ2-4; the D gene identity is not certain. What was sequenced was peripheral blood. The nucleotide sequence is TGTGCCAGCAGCATGGCCCTCGGAGACAAAAACATTCAGTACTTC. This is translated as CASSMALGDKNIQYF.